A selection of T cell receptor beta chains follows, all from one sample in a study of cytomegalovirus exposure and HLA in healthy donors. Clones were sequenced by immunoSEQ multiplex PCR, and TCRdb holds only the in-frame ones, with some missing. The data contain about 130,000 clones, around three quarters of them seen just once; the ten biggest clones take up 4.5% to 5%. The sequenced material came from PBMCs. Source of these receptors: a man aged 30-40 years in good health. The CDR3 runs from the conserved cysteine through the conserved F or W. D genes are given only for firm matches.

D: NA
J: TRBJ1-6
V: TRBV28
CDR3: CASSPAPGHQVALHF

D: TRBD1
J: TRBJ1-3
V: TRBV15
CDR3: CATSRRQGAGNTIYF

D: NA
J: TRBJ1-2
V: TRBV7-2
CDR3: CASSLGPAASGYTF

D: NA
J: TRBJ1-5
V: TRBV28
CDR3: CASNRGNQPQHF

D: TRBD1
J: TRBJ2-7
V: TRBV30
CDR3: CAWSTGTGFTYEQYF

D: TRBD2
J: TRBJ2-3
V: TRBV7-9
CDR3: CASSGLAGGVGTDTQYF

D: NA
J: TRBJ1-5
V: TRBV5-6
CDR3: CASSLVSGDQPQHF

D: NA
J: TRBJ2-7
V: TRBV4-1
CDR3: CASSQVCGSYEQYF

D: NA
J: TRBJ2-1
V: TRBV11-2
CDR3: CASSLRHVTYNEQFF

D: NA
J: TRBJ2-5
V: TRBV19
CDR3: CASSIGGQETQYF

D: TRBD2
J: TRBJ2-7
V: TRBV18
CDR3: CASSPGTSGSSYEQYF

D: TRBD2
J: TRBJ2-7
V: TRBV5-5
CDR3: CASSLSPSLYRGEQQYF

D: TRBD2
J: TRBJ2-7
V: TRBV7-9
CDR3: CSSSSRLAGGSYEQYF

D: NA
J: TRBJ1-1
V: TRBV7-3
CDR3: CASSLNSGLLNTEAFF

D: NA
J: TRBJ1-1
V: TRBV5-4
CDR3: CASSLTDSLEAFF

D: TRBD1
J: TRBJ1-4
V: TRBV7-2
CDR3: CASSFNRGMSEKLFF

D: TRBD2
J: TRBJ2-1
V: TRBV9
CDR3: CASSSLVLAGGNNEQFF

D: TRBD2
J: TRBJ2-4
V: TRBV25-1
CDR3: CASSGEAGVAKNIQYF

D: TRBD2
J: TRBJ2-1
V: TRBV11-2
CDR3: CASSFLPSGSYNEQFF

D: TRBD1
J: TRBJ2-3
V: TRBV29-1
CDR3: CSVAPGQSTDTQYF

D: NA
J: TRBJ2-1
V: TRBV7-2
CDR3: CASSSRGSGYNEQFF

D: TRBD2
J: TRBJ2-3
V: TRBV27
CDR3: CASTSGLIDTQYF

D: NA
J: TRBJ1-6
V: TRBV15
CDR3: CATSRDHSETLHF

D: NA
J: TRBJ1-2
V: TRBV27
CDR3: CASSTWQGFGYTF

D: NA
J: TRBJ2-3
V: TRBV2
CDR3: CASVAAGSGTDTQYF

D: NA
J: TRBJ2-5
V: TRBV28
CDR3: CASAGGGQETQYF

D: TRBD1
J: TRBJ2-5
V: TRBV7-3
CDR3: CASSLNGQGSKETQYF

D: TRBD2
J: TRBJ2-3
V: TRBV12-5
CDR3: CASVSGGYSTDTQYF

D: TRBD2
J: TRBJ2-5
V: TRBV6-5
CDR3: CASSYSAGVSEETQYF

D: NA
J: TRBJ2-3
V: TRBV6-5
CDR3: CASRFRSTDTQYF

D: NA
J: TRBJ2-2
V: TRBV27
CDR3: CASTRLRSGELFF

D: NA
J: TRBJ1-1
V: TRBV7-9
CDR3: CSSTPGYTEAFF

D: NA
J: TRBJ1-2
V: TRBV6-5
CDR3: CASSSSPPVAYGYTF

D: NA
J: TRBJ1-3
V: TRBV28
CDR3: CASSSQQGNTIYF

D: NA
J: TRBJ2-1
V: TRBV30
CDR3: CAWNQGIYNEQFF

D: TRBD1
J: TRBJ1-2
V: TRBV25-1
CDR3: CASSGWDRNYGYTF

D: TRBD2
J: TRBJ2-1
V: TRBV7-8
CDR3: CASSLAHLLAISYNEQFF

D: TRBD2
J: TRBJ2-2
V: TRBV7-9
CDR3: CASSFAGGRAGELFF

D: NA
J: TRBJ1-4
V: TRBV27
CDR3: CASSLGLGEKLFF

D: TRBD1
J: TRBJ2-5
V: TRBV18
CDR3: CASSPGTGLQETQYF

D: NA
J: TRBJ2-2
V: TRBV12-2
CDR3: CASRSPRAGAYTGELFF

D: TRBD1
J: TRBJ2-7
V: TRBV10-3
CDR3: CAISVRDSLAYEQYF

D: TRBD1
J: TRBJ2-7
V: TRBV13
CDR3: CASSLVPPGQGIYEQYF

D: TRBD1
J: TRBJ1-1
V: TRBV7-8
CDR3: CASSLARDRGTPGEAFF

D: NA
J: TRBJ1-1
V: TRBV5-1
CDR3: CASSLEGTTEAFF